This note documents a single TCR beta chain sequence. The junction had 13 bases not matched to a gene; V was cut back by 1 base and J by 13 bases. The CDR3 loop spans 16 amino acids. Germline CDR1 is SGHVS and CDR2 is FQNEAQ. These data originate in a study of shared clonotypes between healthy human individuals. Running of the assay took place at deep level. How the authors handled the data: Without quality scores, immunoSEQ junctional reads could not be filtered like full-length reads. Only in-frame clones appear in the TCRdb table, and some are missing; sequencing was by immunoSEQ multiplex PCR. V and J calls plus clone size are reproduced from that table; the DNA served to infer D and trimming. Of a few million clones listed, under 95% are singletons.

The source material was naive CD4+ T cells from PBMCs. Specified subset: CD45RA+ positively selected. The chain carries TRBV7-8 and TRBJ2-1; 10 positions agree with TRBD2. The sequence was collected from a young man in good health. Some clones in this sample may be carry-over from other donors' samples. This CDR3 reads CASSLVASGRGDGQFF. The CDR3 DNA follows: TGTGCCAGCAGCTTAGTCGCCAGCGGGAGGGGAGATGGCCAGTTCTTC.